This is a list of T cell receptor beta chains from one sample in a study of blood T cell dynamics during melanoma immunotherapy. Sequencing was performed with immunoSEQ multiplex PCR; in TCRdb, only in-frame clones are kept and a portion is missing. The sample lists more than 10,000 clones, under 90% occurring once. Sequenced here: blood, sampled from a patient treated with checkpoint blockade. The receptor set was obtained from a human donor with melanoma. CDR3s include the opening cysteine and the closing phenylalanine or tryptophan. D genes are given only for firm matches. A clone size is listed for some rows: how often the clone was seen (once, few, many), or a class if it is expanded.

D gene | clone size | J gene | V gene | CDR3 protein | CDR3 DNA
- | - | TRBJ1-3 | TRBV14 | CASSPRTLGNTIYF | TGTGCCAGCAGCCCCCGGACATTGGGAAACACCATATATTTT
TRBD1 | - | TRBJ2-3 | TRBV29-1 | CSVVSGGDRASTDTQYF | TGCAGCGTTGTGAGCGGTGGGGACAGGGCCAGCACAGATACGCAGTATTTT
- | - | TRBJ1-2 | TRBV19 | CASSPRVSLYGYTF | TGTGCCAGTAGTCCCCGGGTCAGCCTATATGGCTACACCTTC
- | - | TRBJ2-7 | TRBV5-1 | CASSLGGRGVYEQYF | TGCGCCAGCAGCTTAGGAGGGAGAGGGGTCTACGAGCAGTACTTC
- | - | TRBJ2-2 | TRBV18 | CASSPTSGELFF | TGTGCCAGCTCACCGACATCCGGGGAGCTGTTTTTT
TRBD1 | - | TRBJ1-3 | TRBV27 | CASRRGQGGNTIYF | TGTGCCAGCAGGCGGGGACAGGGAGGAAACACCATATATTTT
- | - | TRBJ2-5 | TRBV28 | CASSGGTNTEETQYF | TGTGCCAGCAGCGGAGGGACAAACACCGAAGAGACCCAGTACTTC
TRBD1 | - | TRBJ2-1 | TRBV6-1 | CASSSRDSSYNEQFF | TGTGCCAGCAGTTCCCGGGACAGCTCCTACAATGAGCAGTTCTTC
- | - | TRBJ2-7 | TRBV27 | CASSLRPDYEQYF | TGTGCCAGCAGTTTACGACCGGATTACGAGCAGTACTTC
- | - | TRBJ2-3 | TRBV28 | CATRHPAMDTQYF | TGTGCCACGAGACACCCTGCTATGGATACGCAGTATTTT
TRBD2 | - | TRBJ2-7 | TRBV18 | CASSPPKGGGRTPYEQYF | TGTGCCAGCTCACCACCGAAAGGCGGCGGGAGGACTCCCTACGAGCAGTACTTC
TRBD2 | - | TRBJ2-2 | TRBV6-5 | CASSYGRGGTGELFF | TGTGCCAGCAGTTACGGGCGGGGGGGCACCGGGGAGCTGTTTTTT
- | - | TRBJ1-2 | TRBV19 | CASSPKTVYGYTF | TGTGCCAGTAGCCCTAAGACGGTCTATGGCTACACCTTC
- | - | TRBJ1-1 | TRBV28 | CASTTALVGTEAFF | TGTGCCAGCACTACAGCCCTGGTGGGCACTGAAGCTTTCTTT
TRBD2 | - | TRBJ2-5 | TRBV5-6 | CASSWTSGAQETQYF | TGTGCCAGCAGCTGGACTAGCGGGGCCCAAGAGACCCAGTACTTC
TRBD2 | - | TRBJ2-3 | TRBV9 | CASSALAGGNTDTQYF | TGTGCCAGCAGCGCCCTAGCGGGAGGTAACACAGATACGCAGTATTTT
TRBD2 | once | TRBJ2-1 | TRBV27 | CASSPLAGAFNEQFF | TGTGCCAGCAGTCCACTAGCGGGAGCGTTTAATGAGCAGTTCTTC
TRBD2 | - | TRBJ2-1 | TRBV28 | CASSGGVGSREQFF | TGTGCCAGCAGTGGGGGGGTTGGGTCGCGTGAGCAGTTCTTC
- | - | TRBJ2-3 | TRBV4-1 | CASSQDPATDTQYF | TGCGCCAGCAGCCAAGATCCCGCCACAGATACGCAGTATTTT
TRBD2 | - | TRBJ2-7 | TRBV6-1 | CASSGEGTSGGSYGQYF | TGTGCCAGCAGTGGGGAAGGGACCAGCGGGGGCTCCTACGGGCAGTACTTC
TRBD2 | once | TRBJ2-1 | TRBV30 | CAWSVRGSSYNEQFF | TGTGCCTGGAGTGTACGCGGGAGCTCCTACAATGAGCAGTTCTTC
- | - | TRBJ1-1 | TRBV11-2 | CASSFGGERTEAFF | TGTGCCAGCAGCTTCGGGGGGGAGAGAACTGAAGCTTTCTTT
- | - | TRBJ1-1 | TRBV4-1 | CASSQAPGANTEAFF | TGCGCCAGCAGCCAAGCTCCAGGGGCAAACACTGAAGCTTTCTTT
- | - | TRBJ2-5 | TRBV15 | CATSPSIPGETQYF | TGTGCCACCAGTCCCTCGATCCCGGGGGAGACCCAGTACTTC